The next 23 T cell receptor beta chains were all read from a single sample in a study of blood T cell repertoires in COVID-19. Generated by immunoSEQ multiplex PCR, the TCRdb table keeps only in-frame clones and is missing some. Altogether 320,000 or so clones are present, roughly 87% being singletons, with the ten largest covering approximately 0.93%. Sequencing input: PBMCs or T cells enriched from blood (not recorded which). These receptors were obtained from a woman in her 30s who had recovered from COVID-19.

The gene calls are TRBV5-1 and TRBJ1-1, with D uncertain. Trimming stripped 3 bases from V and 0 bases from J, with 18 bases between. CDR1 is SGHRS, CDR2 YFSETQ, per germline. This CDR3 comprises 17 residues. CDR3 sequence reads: CASSSTPAGGMNTEAFF. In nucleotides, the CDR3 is TGCGCCAGCAGCTCGACTCCGGCGGGTGGGATGAACACTGAAGCTTTCTTT.

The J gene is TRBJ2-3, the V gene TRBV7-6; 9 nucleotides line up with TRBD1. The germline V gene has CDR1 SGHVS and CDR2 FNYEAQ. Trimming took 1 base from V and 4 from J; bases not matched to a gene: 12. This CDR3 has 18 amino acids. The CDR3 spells CASSLGGYRGRGSDTQYF. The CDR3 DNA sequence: TGTGCCAGCAGCTTAGGGGGTTACAGGGGGCGCGGGTCAGATACGCAGTATTTT.

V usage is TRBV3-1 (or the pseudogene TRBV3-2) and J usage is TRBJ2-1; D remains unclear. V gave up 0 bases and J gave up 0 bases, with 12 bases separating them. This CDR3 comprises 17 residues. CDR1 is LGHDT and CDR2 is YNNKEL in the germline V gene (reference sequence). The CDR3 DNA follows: TGTGCCAGCAGCCAAGATACTTCATCCGGCTCCTACAATGAGCAGTTCTTC. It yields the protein CASSQDTSSGSYNEQFF.

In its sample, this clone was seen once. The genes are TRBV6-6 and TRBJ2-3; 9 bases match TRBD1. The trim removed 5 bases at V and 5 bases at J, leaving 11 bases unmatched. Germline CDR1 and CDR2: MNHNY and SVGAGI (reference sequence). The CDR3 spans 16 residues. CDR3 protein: CASSQQLQGARDTQYF. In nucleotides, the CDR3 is TGTGCCAGCAGTCAACAACTACAGGGGGCAAGAGATACGCAGTATTTT.

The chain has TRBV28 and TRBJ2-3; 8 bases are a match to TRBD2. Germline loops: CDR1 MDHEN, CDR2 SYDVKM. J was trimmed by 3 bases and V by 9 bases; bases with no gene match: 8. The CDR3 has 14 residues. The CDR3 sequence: CASVSGGGTDTQYF. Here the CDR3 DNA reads TGTGCCAGTGTGAGCGGGGGAGGGACAGATACGCAGTATTTT.

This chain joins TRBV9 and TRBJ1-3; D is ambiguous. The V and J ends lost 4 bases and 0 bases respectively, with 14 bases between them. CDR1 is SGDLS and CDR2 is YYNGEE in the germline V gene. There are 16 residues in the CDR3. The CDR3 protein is CASSPDPRGSGNTIYF. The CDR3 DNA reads TGTGCCAGCAGCCCAGATCCGCGGGGCTCTGGAAACACCATATATTTT.

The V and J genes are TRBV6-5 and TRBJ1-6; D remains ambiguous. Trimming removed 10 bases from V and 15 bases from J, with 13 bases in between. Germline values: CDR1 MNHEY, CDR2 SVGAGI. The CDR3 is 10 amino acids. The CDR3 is CATLQLFLHF. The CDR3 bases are TGTGCCACCCTCCAGTTGTTCCTCCACTTT.

The CDR3 reads CASGAGGYEQYF. Here the CDR3 DNA reads TGTGCTAGTGGTGCGGGCGGCTACGAGCAGTACTTC. V and J are TRBV12-5 and TRBJ2-7, with D perhaps TRBD2 (5 bases). This CDR3 region has 12 residues. Per germline, CDR1 LGHNT and CDR2 FRNRAP. V was clipped by 5 bases and J by 3 bases, with 8 bases between them.

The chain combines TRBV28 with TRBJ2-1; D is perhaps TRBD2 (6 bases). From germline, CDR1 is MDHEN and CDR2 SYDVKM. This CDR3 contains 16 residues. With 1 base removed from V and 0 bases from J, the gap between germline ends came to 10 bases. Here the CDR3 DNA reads TGTGCCAGCAGTTTATTTGCGGGGAGCTCCTACAATGAGCAGTTCTTC. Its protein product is CASSLFAGSSYNEQFF. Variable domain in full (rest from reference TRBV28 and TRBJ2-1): DVKVTQSSRYLVKRTGEKVFLECVQDMDHENMFWYRQDPGLGLRLIYFSYDVKMKEKGDIPEGYSVSREKKERFSLILESASTNQTSMYLCASSLFAGSSYNEQFFGPGTRLTVL.

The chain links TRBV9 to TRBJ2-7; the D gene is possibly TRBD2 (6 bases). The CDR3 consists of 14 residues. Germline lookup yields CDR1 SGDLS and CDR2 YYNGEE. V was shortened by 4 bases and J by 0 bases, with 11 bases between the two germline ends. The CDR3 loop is CASSPGLYSYEQYF. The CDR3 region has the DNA TGTGCCAGCAGCCCCGGACTATACTCCTACGAGCAGTACTTC. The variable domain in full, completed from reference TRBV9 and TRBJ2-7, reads DSGVTQTPKHLITATGQRVTLRCSPRSGDLSVYWYQQSLDQGLQFLIQYYNGEERAKGNILERFSAQQFPDLHSELNLSSLELGDSALYFCASSPGLYSYEQYFGPGTRLTVT.

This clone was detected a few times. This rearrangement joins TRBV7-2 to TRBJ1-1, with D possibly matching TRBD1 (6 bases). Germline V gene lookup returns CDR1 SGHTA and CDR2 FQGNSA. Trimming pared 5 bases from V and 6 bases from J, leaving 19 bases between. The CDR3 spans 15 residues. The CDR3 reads CASSLLLTGPAEAFF. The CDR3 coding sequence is TGTGCCAGCAGCCTACTCCTGACAGGACCCGCTGAAGCTTTCTTT.

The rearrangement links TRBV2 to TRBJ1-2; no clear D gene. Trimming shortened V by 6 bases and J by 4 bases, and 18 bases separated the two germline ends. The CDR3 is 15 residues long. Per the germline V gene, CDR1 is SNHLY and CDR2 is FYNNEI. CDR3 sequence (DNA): TGTGCCAGCAGGCCCCTGGCACAAACCCCCTATGGCTACACCTTC. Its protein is CASRPLAQTPYGYTF.

Here the CDR3 DNA reads TGTGCCAGCAGCTTGGCGGCAGGTTCCTACGAGCAGTACTTC. It specifies CASSLAAGSYEQYF. The chain combines TRBV5-8 with TRBJ2-7; no firm D call. V lost 0 bases, J lost 1 base, and 8 bases lay in between. Germline V gene lookup returns CDR1 SGHTS and CDR2 YDEGEE. The length of the CDR3 is 14 residues.

This CDR3 is CASSQDNTGANYGYTF. In DNA, the CDR3 is TGCGCCAGCAGCCAAGATAACACAGGGGCGAACTATGGCTACACCTTC. The chain couples TRBV4-1 to TRBJ1-2; 7 bases align to TRBD1. The germline gives CDR1 MGHRA, CDR2 YSYEKL. With 0 bases clipped from V and 2 bases from J, the junction kept 6 bases outside the gene matches. The CDR3 runs to 16 residues.

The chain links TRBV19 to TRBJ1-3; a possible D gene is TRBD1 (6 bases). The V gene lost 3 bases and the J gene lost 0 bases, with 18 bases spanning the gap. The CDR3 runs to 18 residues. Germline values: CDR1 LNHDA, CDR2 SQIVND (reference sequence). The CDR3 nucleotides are TGTGCCAGTAGTATGAGCGGACGGGGGGGCCACTCTGGAAACACCATATATTTT. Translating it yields CASSMSGRGGHSGNTIYF.

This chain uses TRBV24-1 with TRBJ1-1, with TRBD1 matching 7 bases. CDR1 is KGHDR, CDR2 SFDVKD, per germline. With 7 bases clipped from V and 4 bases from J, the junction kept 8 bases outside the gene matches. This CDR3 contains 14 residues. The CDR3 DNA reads TGTGCCACCAGAGGGGACAGCGGAGGCACTGAAGCTTTCTTT. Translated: CATRGDSGGTEAFF.

CDR3 coding DNA: TGTGCCAGCAGGGGATACCTAGCTGGGGGCACAGATACGCAGTATTTT. It codes for CASRGYLAGGTDTQYF. This sequence joins TRBV27 and TRBJ2-3, with TRBD2 as a possible D gene (5 bases). V gave up 6 bases and J gave up 1 base, with 17 bases separating them. Per germline, CDR1 MNHEY and CDR2 SMNVEV (reference sequence). CDR3 length: 16 amino acids.

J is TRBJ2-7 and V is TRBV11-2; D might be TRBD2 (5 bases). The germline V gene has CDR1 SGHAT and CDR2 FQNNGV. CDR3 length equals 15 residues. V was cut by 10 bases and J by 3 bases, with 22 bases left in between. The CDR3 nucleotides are TGTGCCACCGGATCGAAGTCGGGGAAGCGCTACGAGCAGTACTTC. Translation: CATGSKSGKRYEQYF.

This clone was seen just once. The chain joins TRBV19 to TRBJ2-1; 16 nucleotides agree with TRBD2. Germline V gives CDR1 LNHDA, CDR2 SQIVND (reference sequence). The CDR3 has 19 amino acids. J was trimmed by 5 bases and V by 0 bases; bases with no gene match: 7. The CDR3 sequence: CASSIDTGLAGGRNNEQFF. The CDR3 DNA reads TGTGCCAGTAGTATAGATACGGGACTAGCGGGGGGGCGAAACAATGAGCAGTTCTTC.

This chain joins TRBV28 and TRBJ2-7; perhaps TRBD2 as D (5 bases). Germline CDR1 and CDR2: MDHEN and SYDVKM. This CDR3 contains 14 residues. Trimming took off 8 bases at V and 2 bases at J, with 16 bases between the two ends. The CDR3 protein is CASRVSGITYEQYF. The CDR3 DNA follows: TGTGCCAGCCGCGTATCCGGGATAACCTACGAGCAGTACTTC.

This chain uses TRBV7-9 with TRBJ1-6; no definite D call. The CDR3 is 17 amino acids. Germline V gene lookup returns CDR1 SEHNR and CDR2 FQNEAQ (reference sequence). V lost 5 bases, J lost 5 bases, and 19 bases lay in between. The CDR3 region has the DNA TGTGCCAGCAGCCGTCCCCCCCAGCGGGCACATAATTCACCCCTCCACTTT. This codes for CASSRPPQRAHNSPLHF.

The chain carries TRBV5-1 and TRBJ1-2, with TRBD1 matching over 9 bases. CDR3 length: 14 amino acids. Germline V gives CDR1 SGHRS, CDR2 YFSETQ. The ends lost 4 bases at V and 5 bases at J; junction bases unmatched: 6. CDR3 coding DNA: TGCGCCAGCAGCCAATCCGGGACAGGGTATGGCTACACCTTC. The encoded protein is CASSQSGTGYGYTF.

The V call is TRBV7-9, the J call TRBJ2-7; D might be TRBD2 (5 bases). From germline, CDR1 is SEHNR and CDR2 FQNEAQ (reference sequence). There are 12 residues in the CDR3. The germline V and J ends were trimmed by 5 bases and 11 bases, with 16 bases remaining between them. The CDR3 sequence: CASSREYIPKYF. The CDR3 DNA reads TGTGCCAGCAGCAGGGAGTACATCCCGAAGTACTTC.